The text below deals with one T cell receptor beta chain. Only in-frame clones appear in the TCRdb table, and some are missing; sequencing was by immunoSEQ multiplex PCR. The sample holds 90,000 or so clones, about 90% seen once. The germline V and J ends were trimmed by 3 bases and 4 bases, with 8 bases remaining between them. Germline CDR1 reads SEHNR; CDR2 reads FQNEAQ (reference sequence). The CDR3 has 13 residues. The entry originates in a study of blood T cell repertoires in COVID-19. Across the study: T cells, B-cell-depleted T cells, or PBMCs provided the cDNA or gDNA that served as material.

This chain uses TRBV7-9 with TRBJ2-3; D is perhaps TRBD2 (6 bases). The sequencing input was peripheral blood. The source is a human donor with active COVID-19. The donor label of this sample is uncertain. The CDR3 protein is CASSLGGPDTQYF. The CDR3 coding sequence is TGTGCCAGCAGCTTGGGGGGTCCAGATACGCAGTATTTT.